One sample yielded the 27 T cell receptor beta chains listed below, sequenced in a study of T cells in Graves' hyperthyroidism and ophthalmopathy (dated by TCRdb to about 2019). Libraries were made using multiplex PCR. TCRdb lists the instrument as Illumina HiSeq 2000. TCR beta CDR3 regions were amplified from RNA transcripts. The first round of RT-PCR for the TCR CDR3 was performed with the HTBI primer set and the Qiagen OneStep RT-PCR kit. The public reads were reanalyzed by TCRdb: fastp trimming at Q25, MiXCR alignment, in-frame beta chains only. Every distinct CDR3 protein forms one entry, paired with its most common genes and DNA. This sample lists 500,000 to 800,000 distinct CDR3 sequences; 40% to 55% were detected once. The top ten clones comprise about 7.2% of the sample. Sequencing was done on a sample of peripheral blood or thyroid tissue (not recorded which). The receptors originated from an adult man with Graves' disease, either hyperthyroidism or ophthalmopathy (not recorded which).

This clonotype was observed at least ten times. The V and J genes are TRBV10-3 and TRBJ1-4; D is undetermined. This CDR3 is 14 amino acids long. Deletions cut 4 bases from V and 7 bases from J, with 13 bases between. CDR1 and CDR2 (germline): ENHRY, SYGVKD. CDR3 loop: CAISAVGAVEKLFF. The CDR3 region has the DNA TGTGCCATCAGTGCCGTAGGAGCGGTTGAAAAACTGTTTTTT.

The chain employs TRBV7-8 and TRBJ1-4, with D possibly being TRBD1 (5 bases). The CDR3 extends over 14 amino acids. CDR1 is SGHVS, CDR2 FQNEAQ, per germline. V lost 3 bases and J lost 5, with 10 bases in between. Written as DNA, the CDR3 is TGTGCCAGCAGCTTGGGACGGATAAATGAAAAACTGTTTTTT. This translates into CASSLGRINEKLFF.

The rearrangement uses TRBV29-1 and TRBJ1-1; D is unresolved. Trimming cost V 8 bases and J 2 bases, with 15 bases left between them. The CDR3 contains 13 residues. Germline V lookup: CDR1 SQVTM, CDR2 ANQGSEA. The CDR3 spells CSPPTGINTEAFF. The CDR3 nucleotides are TGCAGCCCCCCGACGGGAATAAACACTGAAGCTTTCTTT.

The chain is built from TRBV29-1 and TRBJ2-7; D may match TRBD1 or TRBD2 (5 bases each). CDR3 length: 13 amino acids. Trimming cost V 8 bases and J 6 bases, with 20 bases left between them. Germline V gene data show CDR1 as SQVTM and CDR2 as ANQGSEA. Here the CDR3 reads CSIAAGALGEQYF. The CDR3 nucleotides are TGCAGCATTGCCGCTGGGGCACTAGGCGAGCAGTACTTC.

On this clonotype itself: Given the absence of the conserved phenylalanine or tryptophan at the CDR3 end, a read error is likely. No DNA is shown, since the ends of the CDR3 on it are uncertain; the CDR3 is the one TCRdb lists. The chain has TRBV20-1 and TRBJ2-5; the table gives TRBD2 as D, unverified against the DNA. The germline gives CDR1 DFQATT, CDR2 SNEGSKA (reference sequence). The CDR3 is 9 residues long, counting both termini. The CDR3 loop reads CSARPRGLA.

As concerns this clonotype: A read error may be the cause here, since a much bigger clone is one base away. The rearrangement joins TRBV6-1 to TRBJ1-1, with D unresolved. CDR3 length equals 13 residues. Trimming shortened V by 6 bases and J by 6 bases, and 14 bases separated the two germline ends. CDR1 MNHNS and CDR2 SASEGT come from the germline V gene. The CDR3 region is CASRYLGNAEAFF. In DNA form, the CDR3 reads TGTGCCAGCAGGTACCTGGGTAACGCTGAAGCTTTCTTT.

The chain is built from TRBV24-1 and TRBJ1-5; 9 positions match TRBD1. With 7 bases clipped from V and 5 bases from J, the junction kept 5 bases outside the gene matches. In germline, CDR1 is KGHDR, CDR2 SFDVKD. This CDR3 comprises 14 residues. CDR3 residues: CATRPGQGYQPQHF. The CDR3, as DNA: TGTGCCACCAGGCCGGGACAGGGATATCAGCCCCAGCATTTT.

The genes are TRBV9 and TRBJ1-5; no clear D. The germline CDR1 and CDR2 sequences are SGDLS and YYNGEE. The CDR3 has 13 amino acids. Trimming stripped 0 bases from V and 9 bases from J, with 10 bases between. The chain's CDR3 is CASSVGIGWPQHF. The CDR3 nucleotides are TGTGCCAGCAGCGTAGGAATAGGGTGGCCCCAGCATTTT.

Worth noting for this clonotype: A much larger clone differs by one base, so this may be a read error. V and J are TRBV7-9 and TRBJ2-7; D might be TRBD2 (6 bases). This CDR3 has 12 amino acids. CDR1 and CDR2 from the germline V gene are SEHNR and FQNEAQ (reference sequence). The DNA of the CDR3 is TGTGCCAGCAGCGACGAGACCCCTCGGGGGTCCTTC. It yields the protein CASSDETPRGSF. Together with reference TRBV7-9 and TRBJ2-7, the CDR3 gives the full variable domain: DTGVSQNPRHKITKRGQNVTFRCDPISEHNRLYWYRQTLGQGPEFLTYFQNEAQLEKSRLLSDRFSAERPKGSFSTLEIQRTEQGDSAMYLCASSDETPRGSFGPGTRLTVT.

The genes are TRBV2 and TRBJ1-6; D perhaps matches TRBD1 (5 bases). The CDR3 sequence is 15 residues long. V was pared by 3 bases and J by 7 bases, with 13 bases between. Germline CDR1 SNHLY, CDR2 FYNNEI. Written as DNA, the CDR3 is TGTGCCAGCAGTGAGAAGGGGCGGTCCAATTCACCCCTCCACTTT. Protein: CASSEKGRSNSPLHF.

The chain recombines TRBV7-9 with TRBJ1-2; 9 bases are shared with TRBD1. The CDR3 sequence is 13 residues long. J was trimmed by 6 bases and V by 6 bases; bases with no gene match: 5. The germline gives CDR1 SEHNR, CDR2 FQNEAQ (reference sequence). CDR3 nucleotides: TGTGCCAGCAGGACGGGACAGGGTAATGGCTACACCTTC. It specifies CASRTGQGNGYTF.

This clonotype was counted between two and nine times. J is TRBJ1-2 and V is TRBV7-2, with 7 bases identical to TRBD1. CDR1 and CDR2 from the germline V gene are SGHTA and FQGNSA. Unmatched junction bases numbered 9, after V lost 4 bases and J lost 4 bases. The CDR3 covers 15 residues. The CDR3 reads CASSSDRVGGYGYTF. In DNA form, the CDR3 reads TGTGCCAGCAGCTCCGACAGGGTGGGGGGCTATGGCTACACCTTC.

This clonotype was recorded at least ten times. The genes are TRBV12-3 or TRBV12-4 and TRBJ2-7; no reliable D call. V lost 5 bases and J lost 7, with 9 bases in between. The CDR3 length is 11 residues. The CDR3 sequence is CASSPSREQYF. CDR3 DNA sequence: TGTGCCAGCAGTCCCAGCCGAGAGCAGTACTTC.

Many counts were recorded for this clonotype. V usage is TRBV5-6 and J usage is TRBJ1-2; D unresolved. Germline V lookup: CDR1 SGHDT, CDR2 YYEEEE. The CDR3 sequence is 14 residues long. V was cut by 0 bases and J by 1 base, with 7 bases left in between. The CDR3 nucleotides read TGTGCCAGCAGCTTGGATGTGGGTAACTATGGCTACACCTTC. Translating it yields CASSLDVGNYGYTF. Filled out from reference TRBV5-6 and TRBJ1-2, the complete variable domain reads DAGVTQSPTHLIKTRGQQVTLRCSPKSGHDTVSWYQQALGQGPQFIFQYYEEEERQRGNFPDRFSGHQFPNYSSELNVNALLLGDSALYLCASSLDVGNYGYTFGSGTRLTVV.

This clonotype has at least ten counts. The chain carries TRBV19 and TRBJ2-7; 9 positions match TRBD2. Germline CDR1 is LNHDA and CDR2 is SQIVND (reference sequence). V lost 4 bases to trimming and J lost 6 bases; unmatched junction nucleotides: 4. The CDR3 extends over 13 amino acids. The CDR3 region is CASSSGRAGEQYF. The CDR3 DNA follows: TGTGCCAGTAGTAGCGGGAGGGCAGGCGAGCAGTACTTC.

This chain links TRBV19 with TRBJ1-1, with D uncertain. The CDR3 is made up of 13 amino acids. Trimming cost V 9 bases and J 2 bases, with 13 bases left between them. The germline gives CDR1 LNHDA, CDR2 SQIVND (reference sequence). This CDR3 is CASGWAVNTEAFF. The DNA of the CDR3 is TGTGCCAGCGGGTGGGCGGTCAACACTGAAGCTTTCTTT.

Remarks on this clonotype: A much larger clone is a single base away; this may be a read error. This CDR3 is missing its conserved last phenylalanine or tryptophan, likely due to a read error. This chain joins TRBV7-9 and TRBJ1-1; no firm D call. V was pared by 1 base and J by 1 base, with 7 bases between. Germline V gene sequence: CDR1 SEHNR, CDR2 FQNEAQ (reference sequence). The CDR3 sequence is 14 residues long. The CDR3 DNA follows: TGTGCCAGCAGCTTAGGGTACAGGAACACTGAAGCTTTCTCT. It codes for CASSLGYRNTEAFS.

This sequence joins TRBV2 and TRBJ2-5; D is perhaps TRBD1 (6 bases). Germline CDR1 SNHLY, CDR2 FYNNEI. V shed 2 bases and J shed 1 base, with 11 bases lying between them. The CDR3 runs 15 residues. DNA for the CDR3: TGTGCCAGCAGTGAACTCTTGACAGGCCAAGAGACCCAGTACTTC. Encoded protein: CASSELLTGQETQYF. Combining the CDR3 with reference TRBV2 and TRBJ2-5 gives the whole variable domain EPEVTQTPSHQVTQMGQEVILRCVPISNHLYFYWYRQILGQKVEFLVSFYNNEISEKSEIFDDQFSVERPDGSNFTLKIRSTKLEDSAMYFCASSELLTGQETQYFGPGTRLLVL.

The V call is TRBV10-3, the J call TRBJ2-7; 8 positions agree with TRBD2. V lost 0 bases and J lost 5; bases outside the gene matches: 9. The CDR3 spans 16 residues. The germline gives CDR1 ENHRY, CDR2 SYGVKD. CDR3 sequence (DNA): TGTGCCATCAGTGAGTCGATCCAGCGGGGGACCCACGAGCAGTACTTC. This translates into CAISESIQRGTHEQYF.

This clonotype was recorded many times. CDR3 DNA sequence: TGTGCCAGTACAGGGGACAGACGTTCGACTAGCAATCAGCCCCAGCATTTT. This encodes CASTGDRRSTSNQPQHF. This chain connects TRBV19 to TRBJ1-5, with 7 bases that match TRBD1. The junction had 12 bases not matched to a gene; V was cut back by 7 bases and J by 0 bases. The V gene's germline CDR1 is LNHDA and CDR2 SQIVND (reference sequence). This CDR3 contains 17 residues. The full variable domain, rest sourced from reference TRBV19 and TRBJ1-5, is DGGITQSPKYLFRKEGQNVTLSCEQNLNHDAMYWYRQDPGQGLRLIYYSQIVNDFQKGDIAEGYSVSREKKESFPLTVTSAQKNPTAFYLCASTGDRRSTSNQPQHFGDGTRLSIL.

The chain recombines TRBV5-1 with TRBJ2-6, with 8 bases aligning to TRBD1. Germline assignment: CDR1 SGHRS and CDR2 YFSETQ. The trim removed 2 bases at V and 0 bases at J, leaving 4 bases unmatched. There are 17 residues in the CDR3. CDR3: CASSFGQGSSGANVLTF. The DNA of the CDR3 is TGCGCCAGCAGCTTCGGACAGGGAAGCTCTGGGGCCAACGTCCTGACTTTC.

This clonotype was detected ten times or more. This rearrangement joins TRBV5-5 to TRBJ2-5, with a tentative D call TRBD2 (5 bases). Trimming removed 1 base from V and 3 bases from J, with 7 bases in between. Germline CDR1 is SGHKS and CDR2 is YYEKEE (reference sequence). CDR3 length equals 13 residues. The CDR3 coding sequence is TGTGCCAGCAGCTTGTGGGGAGAAGAGACCCAGTACTTC. Protein product: CASSLWGEETQYF.

This clonotype came up a few times. This chain uses TRBV9 with TRBJ1-2, with TRBD1 as a possible D gene (5 bases). CDR1 is SGDLS and CDR2 is YYNGEE in the germline V gene. V was shortened by 6 bases and J by 5 bases, with 20 bases between the two germline ends. The CDR3 loop spans 15 amino acids. The CDR3 DNA follows: TGTGCCAGCAACCCCTCGGGGACTCCAACTTATGGCTACACCTTC. Protein product: CASNPSGTPTYGYTF.

This chain connects TRBV6-5 to TRBJ1-6; D not certain. The germline V gene encodes CDR1 MNHEY and CDR2 SVGAGI. The CDR3 is 15 residues long. Trimming stripped 2 bases from V and 13 bases from J, with 18 bases between. CDR3 amino acids: CASSYARLAGVPLHF. The CDR3 nucleotides are TGTGCCAGCAGTTACGCTAGACTAGCGGGAGTGCCCCTCCACTTT.

The chain combines TRBV2 with TRBJ1-3, with D uncertain. The CDR3 contains 12 residues. V was shortened by 8 bases and J by 9 bases, with 14 bases between the two germline ends. Germline CDR1 and CDR2: SNHLY and FYNNEI. The CDR3 protein is CASEHGSVTIYF. The DNA of the CDR3 is TGTGCCAGCGAACACGGGTCCGTCACCATATATTTT.

This clonotype has a count of ten or more. This rearrangement joins TRBV29-1 to TRBJ1-2; a weak D match, TRBD1 (6 bases). From germline, CDR1 is SQVTM and CDR2 ANQGSEA. The CDR3 extends over 13 amino acids. Trimming removed 2 bases from V and 6 bases from J, with 13 bases in between. CDR3 residues: CSVERQGSHGYTF. In DNA, the CDR3 is TGCAGCGTTGAACGGCAGGGGTCACATGGCTACACCTTC.

The V call is TRBV29-1, the J call TRBJ2-5; 9 bases line up with TRBD1. Germline lookup yields CDR1 SQVTM and CDR2 ANQGSEA. V was clipped by 6 bases and J by 1 base; unmatched bases: 6. The length of the CDR3 is 14 residues. The CDR3 sequence: CSVRRQGVQETQYF. In nucleotides, the CDR3 is TGCAGCGTGAGGCGACAGGGGGTCCAAGAGACCCAGTACTTC.